The next 28 T cell receptor beta chains were all read from a single sample in a study of blood T cell repertoires in COVID-19. TCRdb's table, derived via immunoSEQ multiplex PCR, lists solely in-frame clones and lacks some. The data contain roughly 250,000 clones, about 91% of them singletons. The sequenced sample consisted of peripheral blood. These receptor sequences come from a person aged 18-30 years with COVID-19, enrolled during active disease.

The J gene is TRBJ2-5, the V gene TRBV7-9, with 9 bases matching TRBD2. The junction had 10 bases not matched to a gene; V was cut back by 3 bases and J by 2 bases. The CDR3 runs 17 residues. Germline-derived CDR1 and CDR2 are SEHNR and FQNEAQ (reference sequence). CDR3 nucleotide sequence: TGTGCCAGCAGCTTTGGGGGGCTAGCGGGATTTCAAGAGACCCAGTACTTC. Amino acids: CASSFGGLAGFQETQYF.

The chain employs TRBV28 and TRBJ2-1, with 15 bases matching TRBD2. This CDR3 spans 19 amino acids. The germline CDR1 and CDR2 sequences are MDHEN and SYDVKM. J gave up 2 bases and V 7 bases, and 12 bases lay outside the gene matches. The DNA of the CDR3 is TGTGCCAGCAACCCTCTGGGACTAGCGGGAGGCAAGACCTACAATGAGCAGTTCTTC. This codes for CASNPLGLAGGKTYNEQFF. Variable domain in full (rest from reference TRBV28 and TRBJ2-1): DVKVTQSSRYLVKRTGEKVFLECVQDMDHENMFWYRQDPGLGLRLIYFSYDVKMKEKGDIPEGYSVSREKKERFSLILESASTNQTSMYLCASNPLGLAGGKTYNEQFFGPGTRLTVL.

The chain is built from TRBV4-2 and TRBJ2-1, with 7 bases fitting TRBD1. The CDR3 has 14 amino acids. Losses at the gene ends were 2 bases for V and 5 bases for J; bases not matched to a gene: 3. CDR1 is LGHNA, CDR2 YNFKEQ, per germline. As DNA, the CDR3 is TGTGCCAGCAGCCAAAGGGGGCTTCACAATGAGCAGTTCTTC. Translation gives CASSQRGLHNEQFF.

The rearrangement links TRBV5-1 to TRBJ1-6; D is ambiguous. Trimming removed 2 bases at V and 8 bases at J, with 14 bases between. This CDR3 has 15 residues. CDR1 and CDR2 from the germline V gene are SGHRS and YFSETQ. As DNA, the CDR3 is TGCGCCAGCAGCTTTGGTGCGGGTTCCTATTCACCCCTCCACTTT. Protein: CASSFGAGSYSPLHF.

The chain joins TRBV19 to TRBJ2-1; 9 bases are shared with TRBD2. Germline lookup yields CDR1 LNHDA and CDR2 SQIVND (reference sequence). The V segment lost 3 bases and the J segment 3 bases; nucleotides outside the gene matches: 3. The CDR3 contains 15 residues. CDR3: CASSIAGGFYNEQFF. DNA for the CDR3: TGTGCCAGTAGTATTGCGGGAGGGTTCTACAATGAGCAGTTCTTC.

V gene TRBV5-1 combines with J gene TRBJ2-3; a weak D match, TRBD2 (6 bases). The germline gives CDR1 SGHRS, CDR2 YFSETQ. Deletions cut 3 bases from V and 3 bases from J, with 20 bases between. CDR3 length equals 17 residues. The CDR3 reads CASSSPAGIARTDTQYF. The CDR3 DNA follows: TGCGCCAGCAGCTCCCCCGCGGGGATAGCAAGGACAGATACGCAGTATTTT.

The J gene is TRBJ2-7, the V gene TRBV29-1; weak D call: TRBD2 (5 bases). The V and J ends lost 1 base and 6 bases respectively, with 10 bases between them. The CDR3 spans 12 residues. The germline V gene encodes CDR1 SQVTM and CDR2 ANQGSEA. The CDR3: CSVEGLAGEQYF. CDR3 DNA sequence: TGCAGCGTTGAAGGGCTAGCTGGCGAGCAGTACTTC.

V usage is TRBV14 and J usage is TRBJ2-2, with TRBD2 matching over 11 bases. Germline CDR1 SGHDN, CDR2 FVKESK. The CDR3 runs 19 residues. J gave up 5 bases and V 4 bases, and 15 bases lay outside the gene matches. The CDR3 nucleotides read TGTGCCAGCAGCCCGTACCGATTAGCGGGAGGGCTCGGAACCGGGGAGCTGTTTTTT. Amino acids: CASSPYRLAGGLGTGELFF.

V usage is TRBV5-1 and J usage is TRBJ1-4; D perhaps matches TRBD1 (5 bases). The length of the CDR3 is 15 residues. The germline gives CDR1 SGHRS, CDR2 YFSETQ. Deletions cut 3 bases from V and 8 bases from J, with 17 bases between. CDR3 nucleotides: TGCGCCAGCAGCTCCTCGGAGGGGCGCCGGGAAAAACTGTTTTTT. Residues: CASSSSEGRREKLFF.

The chain uses TRBV3-1 (or the pseudogene TRBV3-2) and TRBJ2-1, with no clear D. The CDR3 sequence is 15 residues long. Trimming shortened V by 7 bases and J by 8 bases, and 21 bases separated the two germline ends. Germline CDR1 reads LGHDT; CDR2 reads YNNKEL (reference sequence). DNA for the CDR3: TGTGCCAGCATGACCGGGTCTCCTAAGGTCGATGAGCAGTTCTTC. Amino acid sequence: CASMTGSPKVDEQFF.

V gene TRBV24-1 combines with J gene TRBJ1-2; D is unresolved. The V gene's germline CDR1 is KGHDR and CDR2 SFDVKD. This CDR3 region has 15 residues. Deletions cut 2 bases from V and 8 bases from J, with 17 bases between. The CDR3 nucleotides read TGTGCCACCAGTGATTCGGCCGACGGCCCGGGGGGCTACACCTTC. Residues: CATSDSADGPGGYTF.

This sequence joins TRBV6-2 or TRBV6-3 and TRBJ2-3; 11 nucleotides align to TRBD2. V dropped 4 bases and J dropped 4; count of bases not matched to a gene: 19. This CDR3 has 20 residues. The germline CDR1 and CDR2 sequences are MNHEY and SVGEGT. The CDR3 coding sequence is TGTGCCAGCAGTTTCTCCCTGAATAGCGGGAGGGCCCCTTCCGCAGATACGCAGTATTTT. Protein: CASSFSLNSGRAPSADTQYF.

This chain joins TRBV11-1 and TRBJ2-2, with D unresolved. The CDR3 spans 13 residues. Per germline, CDR1 SGHAT and CDR2 FQDESV (reference sequence). Trimming shortened V by 3 bases and J by 10 bases, and 12 bases separated the two germline ends. CDR3 DNA sequence: TGTGCCAGCAGCTTTAGTGTTGGAGCGGAGCTGTTTTTT. Its protein product is CASSFSVGAELFF.

The CDR3 DNA reads as TGCGCCAGCAGCTTGGACCTAGCGGCTATCGACAATGAGCAGTTCTTC. It codes for CASSLDLAAIDNEQFF. The chain couples TRBV5-1 to TRBJ2-1; 7 bases line up with TRBD2. J lost 5 bases, V lost 0 bases, and 8 bases had no gene match. The germline gives CDR1 SGHRS, CDR2 YFSETQ. CDR3 length equals 16 residues.

This clone was seen a few times. The chain joins TRBV30 to TRBJ1-1, with D uncertain. Trimming stripped 7 bases from V and 9 bases from J, with 15 bases between. There are 11 residues in the CDR3. Germline V gives CDR1 GTSNPN, CDR2 SVGIG (reference sequence). The CDR3 region has the DNA TGTGCCTCCGACGCCGGCAGGCAAGCTTTCTTT. The encoded protein is CASDAGRQAFF.

This chain uses TRBV5-1 with TRBJ2-5; D is perhaps TRBD1 (7 bases). The CDR3 consists of 15 residues. From germline, CDR1 is SGHRS and CDR2 YFSETQ. Between the trimmed V and J ends, which lost 7 bases and 2 bases, there was a span of 18 bases. Written as DNA, the CDR3 is TGCGCCAGCCGACCCAGGGGGGCGGGGCAAGAGACCCAGTACTTC. Its translation is CASRPRGAGQETQYF. The full variable domain, in which reference TRBV5-1 and TRBJ2-5 provide the parts outside the CDR3, is KAGVTQTPRYLIKTRGQQVTLSCSPISGHRSVSWYQQTPGQGLQFLFEYFSETQRNKGNFPGRFSGRQFSNSRSEMNVSTLELGDSALYLCASRPRGAGQETQYFGPGTRLLVL.

This chain uses TRBV24-1 with TRBJ2-2; 9 bases are a match to TRBD2. The CDR3 consists of 18 residues. The V segment lost 4 bases and the J segment 0 bases; nucleotides outside the gene matches: 8. The germline V gene encodes CDR1 KGHDR and CDR2 SFDVKD. CDR3 nucleotide sequence: TGTGCCACCAGTGAGTCCCTAGCGGGACAACCGAACACCGGGGAGCTGTTTTTT. The encoded protein is CATSESLAGQPNTGELFF.

The chain links TRBV6-5 to TRBJ1-2, with a tentative D call TRBD1 (6 bases). V gave up 5 bases and J gave up 8 bases, with 15 bases separating them. This CDR3 is built from 13 residues. In germline, CDR1 is MNHEY, CDR2 SVGAGI. The CDR3 DNA reads TGTGCCAGCAGTACATCTACCGGGACAGGCTACACCTTC. Translation gives CASSTSTGTGYTF.

The gene calls are TRBV4-1 and TRBJ1-2; 8 bases line up with TRBD1. The V segment lost 4 bases and the J segment 5 bases; nucleotides outside the gene matches: 6. The CDR3 is 14 amino acids. Germline CDR1 MGHRA, CDR2 YSYEKL. CDR3 amino acids: CASSPPGQVYGYTF. In nucleotides, the CDR3 is TGCGCCAGCAGCCCTCCGGGACAGGTGTATGGCTACACCTTC.

Details on this clone: Other DNA sequences of this sample code for an identical CDR3. J is TRBJ2-3 and V is TRBV27, with no clear D. The CDR3 is 13 residues long. Looked up from germline, CDR1 is MNHEY and CDR2 is SMNVEV (reference sequence). Trimming stripped 4 bases from V and 0 bases from J, with 5 bases between. The DNA of the CDR3 is TGTGCCAGCAGTTCAACTAGCACAGATACGCAGTATTTT. Amino acids: CASSSTSTDTQYF.

The chain links TRBV24-1 to TRBJ2-2; no reliable D call. Germline-derived CDR1 and CDR2 are KGHDR and SFDVKD. The CDR3 consists of 14 residues. The V end was cut by 5 bases, the J end by 6 bases, with 12 bases between. The CDR3 sequence: CATSGYPGSGELFF. The CDR3 DNA is TGTGCCACCAGTGGATACCCCGGGTCCGGGGAGCTGTTTTTT.

This clone showed up just once. V and J are TRBV11-2 and TRBJ2-3; 7 bases align to TRBD2. Germline CDR1 is SGHAT and CDR2 is FQNNGV. V shed 3 bases, J shed 4 bases, and the junction held 4 bases outside the gene matches. This CDR3 region has 14 residues. The DNA for the CDR3 is TGTGCCAGCAGCTTCGGGGGAGGGTCAGATACGCAGTATTTT. It specifies CASSFGGGSDTQYF.

The chain uses TRBV27 and TRBJ1-5; a possible D gene is TRBD1 (6 bases). V lost 6 bases to trimming and J lost 6 bases, with 21 bases between them. This CDR3 is 16 amino acids long. Germline CDR1 MNHEY, CDR2 SMNVEV (reference sequence). Written as DNA, the CDR3 is TGTGCCAGCAGCTCTCAAAGTGACAGGTCACGTCAGCCCCAGCATTTT. Its protein product is CASSSQSDRSRQPQHF.

CDR3 sequence reads: CASSDSGTGPEAFF. The CDR3 DNA follows: TGTGCCAGCAGCGACTCCGGGACAGGTCCTGAAGCTTTCTTT. J is TRBJ1-1 and V is TRBV28; TRBD1 matches 8 bases. Germline V CDR1 and CDR2: MDHEN, SYDVKM. The CDR3 runs to 14 residues. The ends lost 6 bases at V and 6 bases at J; junction bases unmatched: 9. Using reference TRBV28 and TRBJ1-1 for the parts outside the CDR3, the full variable domain is DVKVTQSSRYLVKRTGEKVFLECVQDMDHENMFWYRQDPGLGLRLIYFSYDVKMKEKGDIPEGYSVSREKKERFSLILESASTNQTSMYLCASSDSGTGPEAFFGQGTRLTVV.

V usage is TRBV11-2 and J usage is TRBJ2-7; 10 bases agree with TRBD2. Germline V CDR1 and CDR2: SGHAT, FQNNGV. J lost 2 bases, V lost 5 bases, and 9 bases had no gene match. The CDR3 loop spans 16 amino acids. CDR3 bases: TGTGCCAGCAGCCTCGTCGATCTAGCGGGGGCCTACGAGCAGTACTTC. As protein: CASSLVDLAGAYEQYF.

The CDR3 nucleotides are TGTGCCAGCAGCGTAGAGGCGCGGGAGGGGAATGAGCAGTTCTTC. Translated, it gives CASSVEAREGNEQFF. The gene calls are TRBV9 and TRBJ2-1, with 9 bases aligning to TRBD2. V was clipped by 0 bases and J by 7 bases; unmatched bases: 5. Germline CDR1 SGDLS, CDR2 YYNGEE. The CDR3 spans 15 residues.

The chain carries TRBV19 and TRBJ1-4; possible D gene TRBD1, 6 bases. From germline, CDR1 is LNHDA and CDR2 SQIVND (reference sequence). V lost 5 bases and J lost 5, with 12 bases in between. This CDR3 spans 14 amino acids. The DNA of the CDR3 is TGTGCCAGTAGTTTACAGGGTCGGAATGAAAAACTGTTTTTT. It is translated as CASSLQGRNEKLFF.

This chain links TRBV5-1 with TRBJ2-5; TRBD1 is a possible D gene (6 bases). CDR3 length: 17 amino acids. The germline CDR1 and CDR2 sequences are SGHRS and YFSETQ. V was pared by 3 bases and J by 4 bases, with 22 bases between. CDR3 DNA sequence: TGCGCCAGCAGCTCTCACGGACAGTGGGGTTTTGGAGAGACCCAGTACTTC. It codes for CASSSHGQWGFGETQYF.